Each of the 21 T cell receptor beta chains below was sequenced from the same sample in a study of T-cell memory formation after mild COVID-19. TCRdb re-analysed the 5' RACE reads in MiXCR, keeping a single row per CDR3 protein. The table includes some 320,000 distinct CDR3 sequences, approximately 16% detected once. Sequencing was performed on PBMCs or a T cell subset sorted from them (not recorded which). The receptors originated from a man aged 18 to 30 who had mild COVID-19 (a few samples of this study predate the infection). Cell type and time point are not known.

This sequence joins TRBV2 and TRBJ2-2, with D possibly being TRBD1 or TRBD2 (5 bases each). CDR1 and CDR2 (germline): SNHLY, FYNNEI. CDR3 size: 15 residues. V lost 7 bases, J lost 7 bases, and 19 bases lay in between. CDR3 coding DNA: TGTGCCAGCACCCGGGACGGGGCGAATGTCGGGGAGCTGTTTTTT. It encodes CASTRDGANVGELFF.

This chain connects TRBV10-3 to TRBJ2-1; TRBD1 is a possible D gene (5 bases). This CDR3 region has 13 residues. V dropped 9 bases and J dropped 6 bases, with 15 bases sitting between them. In germline, CDR1 is ENHRY, CDR2 SYGVKD. As DNA, the CDR3 is TGTGCCATGGGGCTAGGAGACCCCAATGAGCAGTTCTTC. It encodes CAMGLGDPNEQFF.

This clonotype was observed a few times. The chain couples TRBV4-1 to TRBJ1-6; D unclear. The CDR3 length is 15 residues. V lost 4 bases to trimming and J lost 6 bases, with 13 bases between them. From germline, CDR1 is MGHRA and CDR2 YSYEKL. The CDR3 protein is CASSPLVAANSPLHF. CDR3 DNA: TGCGCCAGCAGCCCCCTCGTGGCAGCTAATTCACCCCTCCACTTT.

This CDR3 reads CASSQMAGMDNQPQHF. CDR3 sequence (DNA): TGCGCCAGCAGCCAAATGGCAGGGATGGACAATCAGCCCCAGCATTTT. The rearrangement joins TRBV4-3 to TRBJ1-5, with a possible D match to TRBD1 (5 bases). The CDR3 is 16 residues long. Per germline, CDR1 LGHNA and CDR2 YSLEER. Trimming left V 2 bases short and J 3 bases short, with 14 bases between.

The chain links TRBV7-9 to TRBJ2-7; 8 bases match TRBD1. J lost 2 bases, V lost 1 base, and 7 bases had no gene match. The CDR3 is 16 residues long. The germline V gene has CDR1 SEHNR and CDR2 FQNEAQ (reference sequence). This chain's CDR3 is CASSLESGRGPYEQYF. The DNA of the CDR3 is TGTGCCAGCAGCTTAGAGTCTGGCAGGGGGCCCTACGAGCAGTACTTC. The complete variable domain, with remaining parts taken from reference TRBV7-9 and TRBJ2-7, reads DTGVSQNPRHKITKRGQNVTFRCDPISEHNRLYWYRQTLGQGPEFLTYFQNEAQLEKSRLLSDRFSAERPKGSFSTLEIQRTEQGDSAMYLCASSLESGRGPYEQYFGPGTRLTVT.

At least ten counts were recorded for this clonotype. The chain is built from TRBV6-6 and TRBJ2-7; D call uncertain. The CDR3 is 14 residues long. The germline V and J ends were trimmed by 4 bases and 4 bases, with 14 bases remaining between them. Germline V gives CDR1 MNHNY, CDR2 SVGAGI (reference sequence). CDR3 loop: CASSLPGPVYEQYF. CDR3 sequence (DNA): TGTGCCAGCAGTTTACCCGGGCCGGTATACGAGCAGTACTTC.

This clonotype appeared many times. The V and J genes are TRBV6-6 and TRBJ1-2; TRBD1 is a possible D gene (6 bases). The CDR3 contains 16 residues. Germline lookup yields CDR1 MNHNY and CDR2 SVGAGI (reference sequence). Trimming removed 6 bases from V and 0 bases from J, with 17 bases in between. This chain's CDR3 is CASRLTGTLTNYGYTF. DNA of the CDR3: TGTGCCAGCAGACTGACCGGGACACTCACTAACTATGGCTACACCTTC.

This clonotype was observed at least ten times. The chain couples TRBV6-6 to TRBJ1-6; 8 bases are shared with TRBD1. The germline V gene has CDR1 MNHNY and CDR2 SVGAGI (reference sequence). The CDR3 loop spans 15 amino acids. V trimming: 5 bases; J trimming: 7 bases; junction bases outside the gene matches: 7. CDR3 loop: CASSQDRGINSPLHF. DNA for the CDR3: TGTGCCAGCAGTCAAGACAGGGGAATCAATTCACCCCTCCACTTT.

The chain recombines TRBV4-3 with TRBJ2-5; 10 positions match TRBD1. There are 16 residues in the CDR3. J was trimmed by 4 bases and V by 3 bases; bases with no gene match: 8. The germline V gene has CDR1 LGHNA and CDR2 YSLEER. The CDR3 loop reads CASSQALDRGRETQYF. The CDR3 nucleotides are TGCGCCAGCAGCCAGGCCCTAGACAGGGGGCGAGAGACCCAGTACTTC.

This chain joins TRBV4-2 and TRBJ2-1; D is ambiguous. The CDR3 contains 14 residues. Deletions cut 1 base from V and 5 bases from J, with 9 bases between. Germline loops: CDR1 LGHNA, CDR2 YNFKEQ. DNA of the CDR3: TGTGCCAGCAGCCAAGTACTCACCCACAATGAGCAGTTCTTC. This codes for CASSQVLTHNEQFF.

This clonotype was counted at least ten times. This rearrangement joins TRBV10-3 to TRBJ2-5, with TRBD1 matching 8 bases. J gave up 2 bases and V 6 bases, and 5 bases lay outside the gene matches. This CDR3 contains 14 residues. Germline CDR1 reads ENHRY; CDR2 reads SYGVKD. The CDR3 here is CAIRNGQGQETQYF. For the CDR3, the DNA is TGTGCCATCAGGAATGGACAGGGACAAGAGACCCAGTACTTC.

The rearrangement links TRBV24-1 to TRBJ2-5; 10 bases fit TRBD1. This CDR3 contains 16 residues. V gave up 3 bases and J gave up 5 bases; unmatched junction bases: 8. Germline V lookup: CDR1 KGHDR, CDR2 SFDVKD. The CDR3: CATSDAGTGDGETQYF. The CDR3 DNA reads TGTGCCACCAGTGATGCCGGGACAGGGGATGGGGAGACCCAGTACTTC.

The chain has TRBV7-2 and TRBJ2-3, with no clear D. This CDR3 has 14 amino acids. Germline CDR1 is SGHTA and CDR2 is FQGNSA. The V gene lost 0 bases and the J gene lost 4 bases, with 8 bases spanning the gap. CDR3 DNA sequence: TGTGCCAGCAGCTTAGCCCGGGTCTCAGATACGCAGTATTTT. It translates to CASSLARVSDTQYF.

The V and J genes are TRBV10-3 and TRBJ2-7; D call uncertain. Germline loops: CDR1 ENHRY, CDR2 SYGVKD. This CDR3 has 13 residues. Trimming removed 5 bases from V and 5 bases from J, with 13 bases in between. Written as DNA, the CDR3 is TGTGCCATCAGTATTGAGTTACCCAACGAGCAGTACTTC. Encoded protein: CAISIELPNEQYF.

The chain carries TRBV28 and TRBJ1-1; the match to TRBD1 covers 7 bases. The CDR3 contains 14 residues. The germline V gene has CDR1 MDHEN and CDR2 SYDVKM. The V gene end was trimmed by 6 bases and the J gene end by 5 bases; junction bases not matched to a gene: 9. This chain's CDR3 is CASRYPTGQTEAFF. CDR3 in DNA: TGTGCCAGCAGATACCCGACAGGGCAAACTGAAGCTTTCTTT. Filled out from reference TRBV28 and TRBJ1-1, the complete variable domain reads DVKVTQSSRYLVKRTGEKVFLECVQDMDHENMFWYRQDPGLGLRLIYFSYDVKMKEKGDIPEGYSVSREKKERFSLILESASTNQTSMYLCASRYPTGQTEAFFGQGTRLTVV.

The chain employs TRBV27 and TRBJ1-2; D may be TRBD1 (6 bases). Deletions cut 5 bases from V and 0 bases from J, with 13 bases between. Per germline, CDR1 MNHEY and CDR2 SMNVEV (reference sequence). The CDR3 runs to 15 residues. CDR3 coding DNA: TGTGCCAGCAGTCCTTTCGACAGGCCTAACTATGGCTACACCTTC. This encodes CASSPFDRPNYGYTF.

This clonotype was counted only a few times. The chain couples TRBV29-1 to TRBJ2-5; 9 bases fit TRBD1. V gave up 7 bases and J gave up 2 bases; unmatched junction bases: 11. This CDR3 region has 15 residues. Per the germline V gene, CDR1 is SQVTM and CDR2 is ANQGSEA. The DNA of the CDR3 is TGCAGCGCCCGGCGGGACAGGGAGGTACAAGAGACCCAGTACTTC. As protein: CSARRDREVQETQYF.

In this sample, this clonotype turned up a few times. The genes are TRBV11-2 and TRBJ2-3, with D perhaps TRBD2 (5 bases). Germline V CDR1 and CDR2: SGHAT, FQNNGV. The CDR3 runs to 15 residues. V was pared by 2 bases and J by 0 bases, with 9 bases between. The CDR3, as DNA: TGTGCCAGCAGCTTATGGCGGGTTAGCACAGATACGCAGTATTTT. It specifies CASSLWRVSTDTQYF.

V is TRBV7-3 and J is TRBJ1-1; perhaps TRBD1 as D (6 bases). The V end was cut by 0 bases, the J end by 7 bases, with 12 bases between. CDR3 size: 14 residues. In germline, CDR1 is SGHTA, CDR2 FQGTGA. CDR3 sequence: CASSLTYRDNEAFF. CDR3 in DNA: TGTGCCAGCAGCTTAACGTACAGGGATAATGAAGCTTTCTTT.

This clonotype was seen a handful of times. This rearrangement joins TRBV4-2 to TRBJ2-3, with 9 bases aligning to TRBD1. This CDR3 has 18 amino acids. V lost 0 bases, J lost 4 bases, and 11 bases stayed unmatched. The germline CDR1 and CDR2 sequences are LGHNA and YNFKEQ. The CDR3, as DNA: TGTGCCAGCAGCCAAGATCCCCGGGACAGGGAGGACGCAGATACGCAGTATTTT. Translated, it gives CASSQDPRDREDADTQYF.

This clonotype came up a few times. The chain couples TRBV9 to TRBJ1-1, with 8 bases identical to TRBD1. The CDR3 totals 16 residues. Germline values: CDR1 SGDLS, CDR2 YYNGEE. V dropped 6 bases and J dropped 6; count of bases not matched to a gene: 16. The CDR3 bases are TGTGCCAGCACTTCCCTGGACAGGGAGAATACCGCTGAAGCTTTCTTT. The encoded protein is CASTSLDRENTAEAFF.